Included here is one T cell receptor (beta chain) sequence, with context. Its antigen remains unknown. TCRdb's copy holds only in-frame clones and misses some; the assay was immunoSEQ multiplex PCR. Found here are 75,000 to 90,000 clones, roughly 90% of them singletons; the top ten hold roughly 4.3%. This sample is part of a study of T cell responses to AZD1222 COVID-19 vaccine. Study outcomes and limitations: Distributed over spike, vaccine-associated CD4 TCRs predominated at 160-218 and 743-854. Sampling captured repertoires only after the peak T cell response. White British donors predominated, females outnumbered males, and clonal diversity was possibly underestimated.

Doses given second, at about 4 or about 12 weeks, were pooled. Germline V gene sequence: CDR1 MNHEY, CDR2 SMNVEV (reference sequence). Trimming cost V 5 bases and J 0 bases, with 6 bases left between them. CDR3 size: 13 residues. This specimen consisted of peripheral blood, obtained 28 days after the second AZD1222 dose. The chain employs TRBV27 and TRBJ2-3; D gene ambiguous. The sequence derives from an adult who received the AZD1222 COVID-19 vaccine. CDR3 in DNA: TGTGCCAGCAGTCTGGTTAGCACAGATACGCAGTATTTT. Protein sequence: CASSLVSTDTQYF.